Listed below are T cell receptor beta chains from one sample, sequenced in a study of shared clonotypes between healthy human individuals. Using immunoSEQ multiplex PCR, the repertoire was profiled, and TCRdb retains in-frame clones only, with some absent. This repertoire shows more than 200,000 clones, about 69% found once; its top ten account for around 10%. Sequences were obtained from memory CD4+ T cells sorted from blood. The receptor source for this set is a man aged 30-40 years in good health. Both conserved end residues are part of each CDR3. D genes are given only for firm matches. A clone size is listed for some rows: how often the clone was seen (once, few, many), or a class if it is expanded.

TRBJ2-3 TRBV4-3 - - TGCGCCAGCAGCCAAGAAGTGCTAGTCTCAGATACGCAGTATTTT CASSQEVLVSDTQYF
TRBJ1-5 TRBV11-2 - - TGTGCCAGCAGCCAACAGGGTGGGCGGCAGCCCCAGCATTTT CASSQQGGRQPQHF
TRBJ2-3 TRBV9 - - TGTGCCAGCAGCGTCTTTCAGGGGGAGGACACAGATACGCAGTATTTT CASSVFQGEDTDTQYF
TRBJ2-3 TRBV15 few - TGTGCCACCAGCGGGGTCGGACTCGGGGGAAGAGCAGATACGCAGTATTTT CATSGVGLGGRADTQYF
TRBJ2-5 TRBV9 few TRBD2 TGTGCCAGCAGCGCCCTCATAGCGGGAGGACGACAAGAGACCCAGTACTTC CASSALIAGGRQETQYF
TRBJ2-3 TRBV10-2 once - TGCGCCAGCAAAGGCGGGACCTCTAGCACAGATACGCAGTATTTT CASKGGTSSTDTQYF
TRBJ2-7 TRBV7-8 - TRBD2 TGTGCCACTAAGTGGCGGGAGGTAACCTACGAGCAGTACTTC CATKWREVTYEQYF
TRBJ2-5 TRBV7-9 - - TGTGCCATACAGGGAATAGGGCAAGAGACCCAGTACTTC CAIQGIGQETQYF
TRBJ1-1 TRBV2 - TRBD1 TGTGCCAGCAGTAAACAGGGGGCCGGCAGCACTGAAGCTTTCTTT CASSKQGAGSTEAFF
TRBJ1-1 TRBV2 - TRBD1 TGTGCCAGCAGCAGGACAGGGCGCACTGAAGCTTTCTTT CASSRTGRTEAFF
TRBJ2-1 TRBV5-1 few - TGCGCCAGCAGCTTGTCTCCCAATGAGCAGTTCTTC CASSLSPNEQFF
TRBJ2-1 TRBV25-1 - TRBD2 TGTGCCAGCAGTGAAAGCGGGAGGACCTACAATGAGCAGTTCTTC CASSESGRTYNEQFF
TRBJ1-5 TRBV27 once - TGTGCCAGCAAGTTCGGCGGAGTGGCGAGCAATCAGCCCCAGCATTTT CASKFGGVASNQPQHF
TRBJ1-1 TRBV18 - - TGTGCCAGCTCACCACTCGGAAGAGGAAGAAACACTGAAGCTTTCTTT CASSPLGRGRNTEAFF
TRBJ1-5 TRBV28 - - TGTGCCAGCAGTGCAGGGTCGAATAGCAATCAGCCCCAGCATTTT CASSAGSNSNQPQHF
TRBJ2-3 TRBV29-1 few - TGCAGCGTTGATGGCGGCGGGAAGGCCACAGATACGCAGTATTTT CSVDGGGKATDTQYF
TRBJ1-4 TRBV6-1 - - TGTGCCAGCAGTCTAAGGGGCCAGGAAAAACTGTTTTTT CASSLRGQEKLFF
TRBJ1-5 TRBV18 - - TGTGCCAGCTCATCCTATAGCAATCAGCCCCAGCATTTT CASSSYSNQPQHF
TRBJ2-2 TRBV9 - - TGTGCCAGCAGCGTAACAGGCGGGTCCGGGGAGCTGTTTTTT CASSVTGGSGELFF
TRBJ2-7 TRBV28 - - TGTGCCAGCAGCCTACCGGGACTGGAATCCTACGAGCAGTACTTC CASSLPGLESYEQYF
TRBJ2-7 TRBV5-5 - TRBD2 TGTGCCAGCAGCCTGGTGCCTAGCGGCGAGCAGTACTTC CASSLVPSGEQYF
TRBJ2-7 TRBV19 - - TGTGCCAGTAGTATCCCCTCCGCGGGACATAGCTCCTACGAGCAGTACTTC CASSIPSAGHSSYEQYF
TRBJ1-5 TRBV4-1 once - TGCGCCAGCAGCCAATTGAGGGATCAGCCCCAGCATTTT CASSQLRDQPQHF
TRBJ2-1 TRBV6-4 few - TGTGCCAGCAGTGAGGTCGAGGGTCCCTACAATGAGCAGTTCTTC CASSEVEGPYNEQFF
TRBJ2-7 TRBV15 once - TGTGCCACCAGCAGAGACAGGGTCTCCTACGAGCAGTACTTC CATSRDRVSYEQYF
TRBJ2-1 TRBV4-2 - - TGTGCCAGCAGCCAAGTCAGCGTCGGGGGAGGATACAATGAGCAGTTCTTC CASSQVSVGGGYNEQFF
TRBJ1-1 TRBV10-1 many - TGCGCCAGCAGGTTTCAATTGAACACTGAAGCTTTCTTT CASRFQLNTEAFF
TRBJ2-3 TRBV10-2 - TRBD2 TGCGCCAGCAGTGAGTCTAGCGGGGGGGATACGCAGTATTTT CASSESSGGDTQYF
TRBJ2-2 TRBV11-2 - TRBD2 TGTGCCAGCATCGGCGGGAGGGCCTCTGGCACCGGGGAGCTGTTTTTT CASIGGRASGTGELFF
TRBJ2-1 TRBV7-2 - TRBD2 TGTGCCAGCAGCCCCCGACTAGCGGGAGGCTACAATGAGCAGTTCTTC CASSPRLAGGYNEQFF
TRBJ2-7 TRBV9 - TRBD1 TGTGCCAGCAGCGTAGAACAGGGGGTAGGGTACGAGCAGTACTTC CASSVEQGVGYEQYF
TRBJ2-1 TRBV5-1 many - TGCGCCAGCAGCTTGAACCTAGCTAGTGGGAATGAGCAGTTCTTC CASSLNLASGNEQFF
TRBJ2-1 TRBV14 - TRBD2 TGTGCCAGCAGCCAATTGACTAGCGGAAACAATGAGCAGTTCTTC CASSQLTSGNNEQFF
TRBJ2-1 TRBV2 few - TGTGCCAGCAGTTACAATCTAGGGCGTGAGCAGTTCTTC CASSYNLGREQFF
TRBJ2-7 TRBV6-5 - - TGTGCCAGCAGTTCCCTAGCGACGTCCTACGAGCAGTACTTC CASSSLATSYEQYF
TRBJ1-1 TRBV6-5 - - TGTGCCAGCAGCCTCCACGGGGGGCCCAAGTCTGAAGCTTTCTTT CASSLHGGPKSEAFF
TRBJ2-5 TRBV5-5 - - TGTGCCAGCAGCGGAGCCGGGGGGCTCGAGACCCAGTACTTC CASSGAGGLETQYF
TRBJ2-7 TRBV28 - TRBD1 TGTGCCAGCAGTTTGTTGACAGGGTGGAGCTCCTACGAGCAGTACTTC CASSLLTGWSSYEQYF
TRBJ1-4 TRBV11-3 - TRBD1 TGTGCCAGCAGCCCCAGGGGGGTGGGAAAACTGTTTTTT CASSPRGVGKLFF
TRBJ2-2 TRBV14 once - TGTGCCAGCAGCCAAGGGGGGGCATTGACCGGGGAGCTGTTTTTT CASSQGGALTGELFF
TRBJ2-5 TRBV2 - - TGTGCCAGCACAGCGGATCAAGAGACCCAGTACTTC CASTADQETQYF
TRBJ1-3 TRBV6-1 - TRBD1 TGTGCCAGCAGTGCTGCAGGGGGCTCTGGAAACACCATATATTTT CASSAAGGSGNTIYF
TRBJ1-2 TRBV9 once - TGTGCCAGCAGCGTAGGTGGACTGCGCTATGGCTACACCTTC CASSVGGLRYGYTF
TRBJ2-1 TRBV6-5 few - TGTGCCAGCAGTTACGAGTCCGGGGGAAATGAGCAGTTCTTC CASSYESGGNEQFF
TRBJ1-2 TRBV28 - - TGTGCCAGCATTTTAACGGGCCAAGGATTTTACACCTTC CASILTGQGFYTF
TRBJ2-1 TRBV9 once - TGTGCCAGCAGCCAACCAATCAAAGGAACAGTCTACAATGAGCAGTTCTTC CASSQPIKGTVYNEQFF
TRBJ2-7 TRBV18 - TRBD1 TGTGCCAGCTCTGGGGACAGGGGTTTAAACTACGAGCAGTACTTC CASSGDRGLNYEQYF
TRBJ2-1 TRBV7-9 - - TGTGCCAGCAGCACGTACAGGGGGGGCTATGAGCAGTTCTTC CASSTYRGGYEQFF
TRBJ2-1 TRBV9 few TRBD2 TGTGCCAGCAGCGTTAAACTCCTAGCGGGAGAAAGTAGTGAGCAGTTCTTC CASSVKLLAGESSEQFF
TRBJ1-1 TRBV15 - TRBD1 TGTGCCACCAGCAGAGAAGGGGGACAGGGAAACACTGAAGCTTTCTTT CATSREGGQGNTEAFF
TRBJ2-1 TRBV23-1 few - TGCGCCAGCAGTCAATCGGGCAGATACAATGAGCAGTTCTTC CASSQSGRYNEQFF
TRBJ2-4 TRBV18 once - TGTGCCAGCTCTAGGAGGGGTTCTGCCAAAAACATTCAGTACTTC CASSRRGSAKNIQYF
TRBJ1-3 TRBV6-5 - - TGTGCCAGCGGGGGAGGAAACACCATATATTTT CASGGGNTIYF
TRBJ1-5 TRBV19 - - TGTGCCAGTAGCGCAACGGACGGGTGGAGCAATCAGCCCCAGCATTTT CASSATDGWSNQPQHF
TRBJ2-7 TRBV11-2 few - TGTGCCAGCAGCTCGACCCACCGAAATTTAGAGCAGTACTTC CASSSTHRNLEQYF
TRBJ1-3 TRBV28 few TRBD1 TGTGCCAGCAGCGAAGCGGCGGGACAGGGTAGAAACACCATATATTTT CASSEAAGQGRNTIYF
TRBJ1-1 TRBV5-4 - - TGTGCCAGCAGTTTAAACACTGAAGCTTTCTTT CASSLNTEAFF
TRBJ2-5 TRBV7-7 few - TGTGCTAGCAGCGCGACCGGGGGTTTACAAGAGACCCAGTACTTC CASSATGGLQETQYF
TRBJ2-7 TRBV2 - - TGTGCCAGCAGTGCAGGTCAGGGGACATCCTACGAGCAGTACTTC CASSAGQGTSYEQYF